This TCR beta chain derives from a study of T cells in Graves' hyperthyroidism and ophthalmopathy. Study details: Peripheral blood specimens were obtained at initial diagnosis, prior to any treatment.

Amplification yielded TCR beta CDR3 regions, with RNA transcripts as the source. The TCR CDR3 first-round RT-PCR relied on the HTBI primer set. TCRdb reprocessed the multiplex PCR reads via MiXCR and lists one record per CDR3 protein. The repertoire holds around 500,000 distinct CDR3 sequences, with roughly 22% as singletons. Ophthalmopathy cases scored 3 or more on the Clinical Activity Score and 4 or more on NOSPECS grade, with duration below 3 months. Lactation, pregnancy, other autoimmune disease or uncontrolled infection excluded patients. Diagnoses used clinical symptoms, serum thyroxine and TRAb, thyroid ultrasound and orbital computed tomography. This clonotype has a handful of counts. Per germline, CDR1 SGHRS and CDR2 YFSETQ. The junction had 9 bases not matched to a gene; V was cut back by 4 bases and J by 7 bases. CDR3 size: 15 residues.

The receptor was derived from a woman aged 70-85 years with Graves' ophthalmopathy. The genes are TRBV5-1 and TRBJ2-7, with 12 nucleotides matching TRBD2. Material for sequencing was blood. CDR3 sequence: CASSPSSGRAWEQYF. CDR3 in DNA: TGCGCCAGCAGCCCATCTAGCGGGAGGGCCTGGGAGCAGTACTTC.